This entry features one T cell receptor (beta chain) sequence. Its antigen is unknown. These data come from a study of tumor-infiltrating lymphocytes in localized non-small cell lung cancer. Profiled with immunoSEQ multiplex PCR; TCRdb holds only in-frame clones, not every one. The table shows some 21,000 clones, with roughly three quarters occurring only once. Study findings and constraints: Only some patients had TCR sequencing, depending on available tissue. Higher tumor T cell infiltration than in uninvolved lung was supported by TCRbeta sequencing. No link was found between tumor T-cell fraction and recurrence-free survival. Immunotypes IM1 and IM2 had similar TCR-derived T-cell fractions.

This TCR derives from a human donor with non-small cell lung cancer. Sequenced input: lung tumor tissue.

CDR3 sequence: CASSPRGVRTDTQYF. As DNA, the CDR3 is TGCGCCAGCAGCCCCCGGGGGGTTAGAACAGATACGCAGTATTTT. V gene TRBV5-1 combines with J gene TRBJ2-3, with 7 bases that match TRBD2. Germline CDR1 SGHRS, CDR2 YFSETQ. The length of the CDR3 is 15 residues. V lost 4 bases and J lost 3; bases outside the gene matches: 8.